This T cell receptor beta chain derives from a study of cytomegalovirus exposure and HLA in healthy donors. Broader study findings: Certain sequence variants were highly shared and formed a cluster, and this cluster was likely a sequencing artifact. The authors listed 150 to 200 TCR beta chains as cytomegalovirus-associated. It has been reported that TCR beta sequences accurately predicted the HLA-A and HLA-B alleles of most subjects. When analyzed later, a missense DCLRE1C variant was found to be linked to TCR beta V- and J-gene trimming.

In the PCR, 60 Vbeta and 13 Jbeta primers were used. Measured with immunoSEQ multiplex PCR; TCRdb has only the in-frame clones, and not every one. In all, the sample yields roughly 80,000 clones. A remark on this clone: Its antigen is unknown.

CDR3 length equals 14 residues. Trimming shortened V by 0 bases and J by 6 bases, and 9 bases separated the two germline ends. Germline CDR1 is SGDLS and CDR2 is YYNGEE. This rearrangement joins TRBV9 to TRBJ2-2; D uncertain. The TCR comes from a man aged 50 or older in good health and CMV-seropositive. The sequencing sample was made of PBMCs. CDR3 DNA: TGTGCCAGCAGCGTAGAGAGGAGTCCCGGGGAGCTGTTTTTT. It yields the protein CASSVERSPGELFF.